The sequence of this T cell receptor beta chain was determined in a study of cytomegalovirus exposure and HLA in healthy donors. Study-wide findings and caveats: HLA allele associations emerged for 16,951 TCR beta sequences in a later analysis, at 0.05 false discovery rate.

The sample holds one count of this clone. The antigen remains unidentified. The PCR used 60 Vbeta and 13 Jbeta primers. Clones were read by immunoSEQ multiplex PCR, and TCRdb kept only the in-frame ones, dropping some. The profile shows about 130,000 clones, 70% to 80% of them singletons. The specimen sequenced was PBMCs. This TCR was sampled from a female donor in good health and CMV-seronegative.

CDR3: CASTPGSGIYEQYF. CDR3 nucleotide sequence: TGTGCCAGCACTCCGGGTAGCGGGATTTACGAGCAGTACTTC. The chain is built from TRBV28 and TRBJ2-7; 8 bases fit TRBD2. Germline-derived CDR1 and CDR2 are MDHEN and SYDVKM. The CDR3 totals 14 residues. Trimming at V came to 7 bases and at J to 4 bases, leaving 9 bases not matched to a gene.